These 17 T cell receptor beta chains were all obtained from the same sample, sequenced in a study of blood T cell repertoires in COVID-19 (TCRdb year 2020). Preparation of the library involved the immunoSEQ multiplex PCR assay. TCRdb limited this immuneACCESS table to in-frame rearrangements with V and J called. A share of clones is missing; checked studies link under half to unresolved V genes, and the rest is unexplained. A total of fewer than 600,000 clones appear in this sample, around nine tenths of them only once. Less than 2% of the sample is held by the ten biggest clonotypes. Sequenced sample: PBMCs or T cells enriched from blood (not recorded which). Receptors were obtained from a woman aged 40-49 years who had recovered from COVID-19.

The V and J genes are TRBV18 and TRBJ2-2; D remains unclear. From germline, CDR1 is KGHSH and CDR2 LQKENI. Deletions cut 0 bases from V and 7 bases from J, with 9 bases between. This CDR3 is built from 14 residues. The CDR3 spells CASSPPSLVGELFF. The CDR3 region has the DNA TGTGCCAGCTCACCACCATCATTAGTCGGGGAGCTGTTTTTT.

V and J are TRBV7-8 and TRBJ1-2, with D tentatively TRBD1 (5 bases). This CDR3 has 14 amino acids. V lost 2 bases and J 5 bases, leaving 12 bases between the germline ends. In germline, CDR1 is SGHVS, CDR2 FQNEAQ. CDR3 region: CASSLIGAGYGYTF. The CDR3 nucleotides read TGTGCCAGCAGCTTAATTGGTGCAGGGTATGGCTACACCTTC. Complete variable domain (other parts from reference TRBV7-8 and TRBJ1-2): GAGVSQSPRYKVAKRGQDVALRCDPISGHVSLFWYQQALGQGPEFLTYFQNEAQLDKSGLPSDRFFAERPEGSVSTLKIQRTQQEDSAVYLCASSLIGAGYGYTFGSGTRLTVV.

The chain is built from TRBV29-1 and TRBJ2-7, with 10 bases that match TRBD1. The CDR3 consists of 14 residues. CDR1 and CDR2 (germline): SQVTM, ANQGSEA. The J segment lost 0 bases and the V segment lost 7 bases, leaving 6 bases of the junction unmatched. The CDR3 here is CSASRTGGSYEQYF. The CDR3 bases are TGCAGCGCCTCAAGGACAGGGGGCTCCTACGAGCAGTACTTC.

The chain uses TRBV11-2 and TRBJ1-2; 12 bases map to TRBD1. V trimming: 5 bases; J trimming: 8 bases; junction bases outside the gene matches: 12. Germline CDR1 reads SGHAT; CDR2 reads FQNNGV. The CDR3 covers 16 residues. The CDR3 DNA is TGTGCCAGCAGCACCGGCCATGCCGGGACAGGGGGCGGCTACACCTTC. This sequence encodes CASSTGHAGTGGGYTF.

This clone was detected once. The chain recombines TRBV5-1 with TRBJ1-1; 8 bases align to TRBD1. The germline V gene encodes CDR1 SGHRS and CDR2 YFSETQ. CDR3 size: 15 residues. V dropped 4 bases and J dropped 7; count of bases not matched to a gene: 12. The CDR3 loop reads CASSKSQGVSNEAFF. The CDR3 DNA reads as TGCGCCAGCAGCAAATCACAGGGGGTGTCTAATGAAGCTTTCTTT.

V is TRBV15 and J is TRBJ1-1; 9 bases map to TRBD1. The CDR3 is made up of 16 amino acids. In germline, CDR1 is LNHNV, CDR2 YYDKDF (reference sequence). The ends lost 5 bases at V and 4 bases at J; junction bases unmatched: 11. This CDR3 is CATSPNRGRGPTEAFF. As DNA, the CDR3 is TGTGCCACCAGCCCAAACAGGGGGCGAGGCCCCACTGAAGCTTTCTTT.

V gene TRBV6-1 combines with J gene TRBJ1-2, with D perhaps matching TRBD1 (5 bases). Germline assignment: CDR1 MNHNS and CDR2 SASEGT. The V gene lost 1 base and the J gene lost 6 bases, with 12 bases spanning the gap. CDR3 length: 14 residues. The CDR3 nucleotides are TGTGCCAGCAGTGAAGGGTTAGGGGAGGATGGCTACACCTTC. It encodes CASSEGLGEDGYTF.

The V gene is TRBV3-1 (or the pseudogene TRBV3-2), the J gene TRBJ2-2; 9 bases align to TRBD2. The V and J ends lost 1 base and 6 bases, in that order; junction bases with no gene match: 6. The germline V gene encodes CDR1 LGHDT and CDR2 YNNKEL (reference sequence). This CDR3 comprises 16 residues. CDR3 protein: CASSQAGLAGAGELFF. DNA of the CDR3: TGTGCCAGCAGCCAAGCGGGACTAGCAGGTGCCGGGGAGCTGTTTTTT.

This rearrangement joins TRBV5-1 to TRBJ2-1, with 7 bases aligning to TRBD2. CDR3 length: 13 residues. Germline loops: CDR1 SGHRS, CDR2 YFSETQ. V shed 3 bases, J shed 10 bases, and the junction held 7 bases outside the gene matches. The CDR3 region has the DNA TGCGCCAGCAGCTGGCGGGAGATGAACGAGCAGTTCTTC. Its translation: CASSWREMNEQFF.

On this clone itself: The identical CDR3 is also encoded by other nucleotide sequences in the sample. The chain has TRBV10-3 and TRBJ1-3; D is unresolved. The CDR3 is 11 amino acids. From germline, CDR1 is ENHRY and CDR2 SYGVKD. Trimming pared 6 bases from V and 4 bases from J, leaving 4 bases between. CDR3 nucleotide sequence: TGTGCCATCAGCGGGGGAAACACCATATATTTT. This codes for CAISGGNTIYF.

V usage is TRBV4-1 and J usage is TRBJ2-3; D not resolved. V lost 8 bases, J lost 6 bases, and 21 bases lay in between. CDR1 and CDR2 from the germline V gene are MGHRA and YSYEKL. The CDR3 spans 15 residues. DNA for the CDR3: TGCGCCAGCGGGTCAAAAGGCCCCAGGTCGGATACGCAGTATTTT. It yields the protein CASGSKGPRSDTQYF.

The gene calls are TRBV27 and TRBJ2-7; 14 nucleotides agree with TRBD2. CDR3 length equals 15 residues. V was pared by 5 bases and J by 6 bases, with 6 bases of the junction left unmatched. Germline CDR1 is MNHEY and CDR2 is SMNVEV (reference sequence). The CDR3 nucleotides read TGTGCCAGCAGTCCAAGACTAGCGGGAGGGCCCGAGCAGTACTTC. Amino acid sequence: CASSPRLAGGPEQYF.

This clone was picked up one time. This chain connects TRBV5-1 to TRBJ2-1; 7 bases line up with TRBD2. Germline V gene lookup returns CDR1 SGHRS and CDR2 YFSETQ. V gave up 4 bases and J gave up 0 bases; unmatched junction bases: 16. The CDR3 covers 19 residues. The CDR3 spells CASSTGRGEGQSSYNEQFF. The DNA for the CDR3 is TGCGCCAGCAGCACGGGGAGGGGAGAGGGTCAAAGCTCCTACAATGAGCAGTTCTTC.

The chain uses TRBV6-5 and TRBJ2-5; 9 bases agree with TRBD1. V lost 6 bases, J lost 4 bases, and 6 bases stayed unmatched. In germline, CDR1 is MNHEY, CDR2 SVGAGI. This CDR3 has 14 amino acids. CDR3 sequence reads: CASSLGQGPETQYF. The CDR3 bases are TGTGCCAGCAGCCTGGGACAGGGTCCAGAGACCCAGTACTTC.

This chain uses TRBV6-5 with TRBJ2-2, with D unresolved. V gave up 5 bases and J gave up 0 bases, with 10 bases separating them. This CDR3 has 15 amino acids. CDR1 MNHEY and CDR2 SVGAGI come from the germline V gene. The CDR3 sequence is CASSTAAPNTGELFF. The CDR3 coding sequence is TGTGCCAGCAGTACGGCGGCCCCGAACACCGGGGAGCTGTTTTTT.

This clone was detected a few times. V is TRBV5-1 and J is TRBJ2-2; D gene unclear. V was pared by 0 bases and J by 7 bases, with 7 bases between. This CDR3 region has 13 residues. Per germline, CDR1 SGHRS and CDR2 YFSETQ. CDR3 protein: CASSLERGGELFF. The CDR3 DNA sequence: TGCGCCAGCAGCTTGGAGCGAGGCGGGGAGCTGTTTTTT.

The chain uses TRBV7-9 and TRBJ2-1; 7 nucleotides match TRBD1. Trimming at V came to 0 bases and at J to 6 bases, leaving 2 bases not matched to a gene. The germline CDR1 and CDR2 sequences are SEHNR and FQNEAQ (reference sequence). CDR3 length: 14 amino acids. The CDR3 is CASSLARDSNEQFF. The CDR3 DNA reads TGTGCCAGCAGCTTAGCCCGGGACAGCAATGAGCAGTTCTTC.